The rows below give T cell receptor beta chains drawn from one sample of a study of cytomegalovirus exposure and HLA in healthy donors. Profiling relied on immunoSEQ multiplex PCR, and the TCRdb table lists in-frame clones only, not all of them. The sample lists 150,000 to 200,000 clones, 87% seen once, with less than 0.3% in the top ten. The sequenced sample was PBMCs. These TCRs come from a girl under three years old in good health and CMV-seronegative. Each CDR3 is given without its conserved first and last residue. The size of a clone is reported for some rows only, either as once, few or many, or as a class for expanded clones.

j_call,clone_size,v_call,cdr3_aa
TRBJ1-3,NA,TRBV7-2,ASSLPGTRSGNTIY
TRBJ2-3,few,TRBV5-1,ASSLGGSTDTQY
TRBJ2-3,NA,TRBV7-9,ASSLLTAGGLFKDTQY
TRBJ1-2,NA,TRBV5-3,ATKHGTGYFRTYGYT
TRBJ2-5,once,TRBV15,ATSRDLLARDSTPY
TRBJ1-3,NA,TRBV7-2,ASSLAQGAGNTIY
TRBJ2-6,NA,TRBV11-3,ASSLGEGSGANVLT
TRBJ2-1,NA,TRBV7-2,ASSAGTSGGPYNEQF
TRBJ2-5,NA,TRBV2,ASSGTSGSGTQY
TRBJ2-7,NA,TRBV19,ASTNDRGYEQY
TRBJ2-3,NA,TRBV5-1,ASSPWTGGTDTQY
TRBJ1-2,NA,TRBV9,ASSVGDSNYGYT
TRBJ1-5,NA,TRBV2,ASSEYVWGAQH
TRBJ2-1,NA,TRBV2,ASSGRTSGEGEQF
TRBJ2-3,once,TRBV7-6,ASSFIAGVGTDTQY
TRBJ2-7,NA,TRBV15,ATSSRDSRVSYEQY
TRBJ2-5,NA,TRBV7-6,ASSRSAVMETQY
TRBJ2-7,NA,TRBV2,ASSDTGGEQY
TRBJ1-2,NA,TRBV5-1,ASSLGRQGNGYT
TRBJ1-2,NA,TRBV9,ASSTKQGASYGYT
TRBJ1-4,NA,TRBV7-8,ASSLQGGSNEKLF
TRBJ2-4,NA,TRBV30,AWSRGGTRKNIQY
TRBJ2-3,few,TRBV9,ASSSEGGASTDTQY
TRBJ2-3,few,TRBV2,ASSEGLTSTDTQY
TRBJ2-3,NA,TRBV19,ASSIWRLAGGHTDTQY
TRBJ2-3,NA,TRBV5-1,ASGIRSGNTDTQY
TRBJ1-5,NA,TRBV7-9,ASSLQTWFGQPQH
TRBJ1-6,once,TRBV30,AWRPESYNSPLH
TRBJ2-7,NA,TRBV6-1,ASIQGGYEQY
TRBJ1-2,NA,TRBV6-1,ASSTQGAGYT